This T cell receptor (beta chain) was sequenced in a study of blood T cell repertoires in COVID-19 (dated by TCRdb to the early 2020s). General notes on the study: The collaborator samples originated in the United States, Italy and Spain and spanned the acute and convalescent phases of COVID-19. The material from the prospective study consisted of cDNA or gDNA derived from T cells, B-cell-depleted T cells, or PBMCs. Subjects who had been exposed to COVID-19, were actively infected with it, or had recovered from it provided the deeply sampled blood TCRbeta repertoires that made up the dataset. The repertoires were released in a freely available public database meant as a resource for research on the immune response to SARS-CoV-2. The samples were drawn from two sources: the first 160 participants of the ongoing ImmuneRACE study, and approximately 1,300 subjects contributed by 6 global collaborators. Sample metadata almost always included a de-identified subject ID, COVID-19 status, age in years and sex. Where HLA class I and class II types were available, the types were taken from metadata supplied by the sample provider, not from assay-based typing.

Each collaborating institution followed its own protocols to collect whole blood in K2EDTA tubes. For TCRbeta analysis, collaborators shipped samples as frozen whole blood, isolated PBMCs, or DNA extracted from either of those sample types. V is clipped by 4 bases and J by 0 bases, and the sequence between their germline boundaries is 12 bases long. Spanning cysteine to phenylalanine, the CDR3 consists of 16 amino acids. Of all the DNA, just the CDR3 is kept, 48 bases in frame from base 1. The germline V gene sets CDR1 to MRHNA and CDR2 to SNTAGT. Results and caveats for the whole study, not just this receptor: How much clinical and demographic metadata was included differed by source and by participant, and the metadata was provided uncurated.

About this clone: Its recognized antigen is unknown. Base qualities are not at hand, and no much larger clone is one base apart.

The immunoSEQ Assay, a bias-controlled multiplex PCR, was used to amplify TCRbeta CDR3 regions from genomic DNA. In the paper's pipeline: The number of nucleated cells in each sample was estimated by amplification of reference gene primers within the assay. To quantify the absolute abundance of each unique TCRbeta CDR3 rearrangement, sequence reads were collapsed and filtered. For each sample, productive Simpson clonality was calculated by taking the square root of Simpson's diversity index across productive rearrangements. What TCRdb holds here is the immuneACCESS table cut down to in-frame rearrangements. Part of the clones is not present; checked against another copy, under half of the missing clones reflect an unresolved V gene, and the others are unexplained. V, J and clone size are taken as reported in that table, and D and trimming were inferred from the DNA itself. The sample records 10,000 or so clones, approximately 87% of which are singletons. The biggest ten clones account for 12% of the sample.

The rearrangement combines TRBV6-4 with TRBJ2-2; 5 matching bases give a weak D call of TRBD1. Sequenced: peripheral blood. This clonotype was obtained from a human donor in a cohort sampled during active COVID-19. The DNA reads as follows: TGTGCCAGCAGTGTTACAGGCTCCACGAACACCGGGGAGCTGTTTTTT. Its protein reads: CASSVTGSTNTGELFF.